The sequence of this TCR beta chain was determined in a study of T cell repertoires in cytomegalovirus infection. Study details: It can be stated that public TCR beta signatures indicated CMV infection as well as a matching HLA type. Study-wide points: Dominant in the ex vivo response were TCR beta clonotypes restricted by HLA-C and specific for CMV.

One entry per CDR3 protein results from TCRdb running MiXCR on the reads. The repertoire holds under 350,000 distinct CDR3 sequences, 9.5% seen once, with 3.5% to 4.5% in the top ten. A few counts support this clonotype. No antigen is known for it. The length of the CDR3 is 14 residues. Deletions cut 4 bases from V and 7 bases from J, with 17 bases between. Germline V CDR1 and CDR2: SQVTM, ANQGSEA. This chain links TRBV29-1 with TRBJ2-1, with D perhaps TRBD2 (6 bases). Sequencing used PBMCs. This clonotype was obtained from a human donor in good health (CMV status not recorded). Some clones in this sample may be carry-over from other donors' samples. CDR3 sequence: CSVARASGGNEQFF. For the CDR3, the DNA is TGCAGCGTTGCCCGGGCAAGTGGGGGGAATGAGCAGTTCTTC.